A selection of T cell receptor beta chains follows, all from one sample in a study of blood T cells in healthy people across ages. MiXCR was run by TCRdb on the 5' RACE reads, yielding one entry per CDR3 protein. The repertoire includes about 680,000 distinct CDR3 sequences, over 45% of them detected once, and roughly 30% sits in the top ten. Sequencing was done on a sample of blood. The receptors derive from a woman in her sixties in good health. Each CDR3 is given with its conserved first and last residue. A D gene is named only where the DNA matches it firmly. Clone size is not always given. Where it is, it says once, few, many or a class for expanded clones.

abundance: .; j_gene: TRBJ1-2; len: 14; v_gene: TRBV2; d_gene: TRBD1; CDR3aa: CASRVGQRNYGYTF; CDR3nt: TGTGCCAGCAGGGTGGGACAGCGTAACTATGGCTACACCTTC
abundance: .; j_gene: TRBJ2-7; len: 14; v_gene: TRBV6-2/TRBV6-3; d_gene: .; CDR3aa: CASRRALSSYEQYF; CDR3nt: TGTGCCAGCCGGAGAGCGCTAAGCTCCTACGAGCAGTACTTC
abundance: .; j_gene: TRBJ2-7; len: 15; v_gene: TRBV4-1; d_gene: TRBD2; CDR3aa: CASSHNSGSGYEQYF; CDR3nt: TGCGCCAGCAGCCATAATAGCGGGAGCGGCTACGAGCAGTACTTC
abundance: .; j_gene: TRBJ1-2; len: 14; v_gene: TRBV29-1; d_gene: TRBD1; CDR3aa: CSVAPTGALSGYTF; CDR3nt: TGCAGCGTTGCCCCGACAGGGGCCCTTAGCGGCTACACCTTC
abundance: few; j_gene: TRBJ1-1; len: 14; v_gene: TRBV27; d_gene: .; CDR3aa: CASSTSMGSTEAFF; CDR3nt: TGTGCCAGCAGTACGTCCATGGGGAGCACTGAAGCTTTCTTT
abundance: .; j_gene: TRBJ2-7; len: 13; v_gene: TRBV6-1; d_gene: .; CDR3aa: CASSDQSSYEQYF; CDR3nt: TGTGCCAGCAGTGACCAGAGCTCCTACGAGCAGTACTTC
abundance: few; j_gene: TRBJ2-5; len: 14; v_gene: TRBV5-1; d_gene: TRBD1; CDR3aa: CASSPSGTEETQYF; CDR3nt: TGCGCCAGCAGCCCATCCGGGACAGAAGAGACCCAGTACTTC
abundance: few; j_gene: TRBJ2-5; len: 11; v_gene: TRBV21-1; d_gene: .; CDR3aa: CYGDRRETQYF; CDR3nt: TGCTACGGGGACAGGCGAGAGACCCAGTACTTC
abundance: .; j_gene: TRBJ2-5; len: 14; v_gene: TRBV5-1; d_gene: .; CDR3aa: CASSVAGSYNEQYF; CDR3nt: TGCGCCAGCAGCGTGGCCGGGTCCTACAATGAGCAGTACTTC
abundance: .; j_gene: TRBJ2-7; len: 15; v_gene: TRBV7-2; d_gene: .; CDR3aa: CASSLLGLASYEQYF; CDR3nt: TGTGCCAGCAGCTTATTAGGACTCGCCTCCTACGAGCAGTACTTC
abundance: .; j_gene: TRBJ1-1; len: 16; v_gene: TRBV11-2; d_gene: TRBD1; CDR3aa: CASSPRQGKLNTEAFF; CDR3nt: TGTGCCAGCAGCCCCAGACAGGGAAAATTGAACACTGAAGCTTTCTTT
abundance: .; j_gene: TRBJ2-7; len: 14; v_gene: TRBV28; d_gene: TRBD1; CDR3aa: CASSQTGGGSEQYF; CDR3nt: TGTGCCAGCAGTCAGACAGGGGGGGGTAGCGAGCAGTACTTC
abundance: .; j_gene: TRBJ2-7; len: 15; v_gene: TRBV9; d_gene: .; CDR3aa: CASSVERTASYEQYF; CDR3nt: TGTGCCAGCAGCGTAGAAAGGACAGCTTCCTACGAGCAGTACTTC
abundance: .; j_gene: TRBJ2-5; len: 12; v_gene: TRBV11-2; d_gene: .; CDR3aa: CASSLDLIGVYF; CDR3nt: TGTGCCAGCAGCCTAGATCTAATCGGGGTGTACTTC
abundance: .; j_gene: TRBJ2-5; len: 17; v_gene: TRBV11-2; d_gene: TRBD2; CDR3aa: CASSLDHEREGRETQYF; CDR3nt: TGTGCCAGCAGCTTAGATCATGAGCGGGAGGGCCGAGAGACCCAGTACTTC
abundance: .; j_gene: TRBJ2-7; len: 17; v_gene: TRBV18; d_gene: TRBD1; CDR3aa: CASSPPGTGLSYNEQYF; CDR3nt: TGTGCCAGCTCACCACCTGGGACAGGACTATCCTACAATGAGCAGTACTTC
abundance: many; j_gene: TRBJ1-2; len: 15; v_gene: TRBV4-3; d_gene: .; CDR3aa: CASSQDSGSRYGYTF; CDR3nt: TGCGCCAGCAGCCAAGATTCGGGTTCCCGCTATGGCTACACCTTC